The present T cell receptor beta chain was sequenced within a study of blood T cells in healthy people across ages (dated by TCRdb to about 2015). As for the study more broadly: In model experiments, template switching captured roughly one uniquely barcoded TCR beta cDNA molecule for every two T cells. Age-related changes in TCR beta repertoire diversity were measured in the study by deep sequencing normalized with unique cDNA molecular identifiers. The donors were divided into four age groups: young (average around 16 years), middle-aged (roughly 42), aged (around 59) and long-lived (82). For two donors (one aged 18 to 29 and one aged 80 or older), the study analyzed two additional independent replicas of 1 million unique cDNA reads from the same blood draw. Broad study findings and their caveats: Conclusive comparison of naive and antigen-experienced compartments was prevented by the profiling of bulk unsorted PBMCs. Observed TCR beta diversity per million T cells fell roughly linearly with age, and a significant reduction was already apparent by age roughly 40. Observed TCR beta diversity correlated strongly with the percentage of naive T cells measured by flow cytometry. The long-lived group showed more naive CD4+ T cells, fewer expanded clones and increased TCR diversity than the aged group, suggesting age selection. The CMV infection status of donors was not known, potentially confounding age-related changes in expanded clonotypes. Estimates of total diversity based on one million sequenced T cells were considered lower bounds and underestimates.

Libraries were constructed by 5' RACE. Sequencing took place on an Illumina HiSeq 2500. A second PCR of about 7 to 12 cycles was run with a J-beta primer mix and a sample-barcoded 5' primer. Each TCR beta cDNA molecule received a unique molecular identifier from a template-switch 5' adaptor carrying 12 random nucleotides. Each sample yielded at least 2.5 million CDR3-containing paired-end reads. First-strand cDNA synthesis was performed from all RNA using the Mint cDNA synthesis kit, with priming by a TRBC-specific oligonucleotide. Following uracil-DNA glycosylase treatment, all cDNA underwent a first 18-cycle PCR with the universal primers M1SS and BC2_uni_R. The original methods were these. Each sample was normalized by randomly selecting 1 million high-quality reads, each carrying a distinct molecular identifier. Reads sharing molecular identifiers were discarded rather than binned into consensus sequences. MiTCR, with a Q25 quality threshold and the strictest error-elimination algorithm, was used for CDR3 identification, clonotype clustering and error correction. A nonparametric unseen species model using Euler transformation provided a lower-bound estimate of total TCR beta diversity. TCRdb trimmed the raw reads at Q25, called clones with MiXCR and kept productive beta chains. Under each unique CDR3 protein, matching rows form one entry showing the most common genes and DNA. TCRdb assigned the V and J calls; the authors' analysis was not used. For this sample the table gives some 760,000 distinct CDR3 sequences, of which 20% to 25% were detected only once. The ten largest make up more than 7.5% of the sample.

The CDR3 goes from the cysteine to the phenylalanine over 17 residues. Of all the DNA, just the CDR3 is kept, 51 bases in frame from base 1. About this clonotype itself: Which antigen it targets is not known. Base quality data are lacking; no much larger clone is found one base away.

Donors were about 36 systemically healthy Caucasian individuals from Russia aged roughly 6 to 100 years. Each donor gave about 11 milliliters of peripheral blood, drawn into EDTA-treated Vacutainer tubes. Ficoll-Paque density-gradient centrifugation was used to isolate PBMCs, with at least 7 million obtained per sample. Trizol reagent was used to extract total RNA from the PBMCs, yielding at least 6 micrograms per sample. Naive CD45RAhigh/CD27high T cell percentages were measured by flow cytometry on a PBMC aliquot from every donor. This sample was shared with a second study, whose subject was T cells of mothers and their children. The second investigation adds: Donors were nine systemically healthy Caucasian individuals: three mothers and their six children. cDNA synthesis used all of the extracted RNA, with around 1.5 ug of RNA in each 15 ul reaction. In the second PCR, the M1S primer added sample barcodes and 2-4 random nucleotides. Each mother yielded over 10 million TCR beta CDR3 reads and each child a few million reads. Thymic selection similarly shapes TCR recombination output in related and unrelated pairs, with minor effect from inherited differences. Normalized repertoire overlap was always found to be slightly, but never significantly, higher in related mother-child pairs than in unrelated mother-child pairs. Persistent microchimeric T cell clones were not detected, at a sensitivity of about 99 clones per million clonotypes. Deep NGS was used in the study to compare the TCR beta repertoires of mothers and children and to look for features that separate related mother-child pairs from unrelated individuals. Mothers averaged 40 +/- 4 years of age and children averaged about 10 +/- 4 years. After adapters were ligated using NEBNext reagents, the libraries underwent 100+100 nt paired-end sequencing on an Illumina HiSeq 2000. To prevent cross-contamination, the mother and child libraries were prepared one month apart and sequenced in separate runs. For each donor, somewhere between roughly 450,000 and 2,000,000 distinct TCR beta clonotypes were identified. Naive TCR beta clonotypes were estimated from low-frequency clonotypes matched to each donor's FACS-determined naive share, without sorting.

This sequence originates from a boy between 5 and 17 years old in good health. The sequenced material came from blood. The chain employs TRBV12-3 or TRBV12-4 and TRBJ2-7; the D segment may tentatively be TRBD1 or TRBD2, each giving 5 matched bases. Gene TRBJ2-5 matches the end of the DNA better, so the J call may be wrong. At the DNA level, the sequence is TGTGCCAGCACACTTGGGGTTTCGGGACCCGGTCTTGAGACCCAGTACTTC. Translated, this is CASTLGVSGPGLETQYF.